The 12 T cell receptor beta chains given below trace back to one sample, sequenced in a study of T cells in localized non-small cell lung cancer. TCRdb's copy holds only in-frame clones and misses some; the assay was immunoSEQ multiplex PCR. The sample carries fewer than 45,000 clones, about 88% recorded once. Sequencing was performed on peripheral blood, taken before any cancer treatment. The receptor source for this set is a woman aged 18 to 49 with stage III lung adenocarcinoma.

The CDR3 nucleotides read TGTGCCTGGGGGGTGGATAGCAATCAGCCCCAGCATTTT. This encodes CAWGVDSNQPQHF. The chain combines TRBV30 with TRBJ1-5; D is ambiguous. V dropped 5 bases and J dropped 0 bases, with 8 bases sitting between them. This CDR3 has 13 residues. Germline V lookup: CDR1 GTSNPN, CDR2 SVGIG (reference sequence).

CDR3: CASSITDTQYF. Here the CDR3 DNA reads TGTGCCAGCAGCATCACAGATACGCAGTATTTT. J is TRBJ2-3 and V is TRBV2, with D unclear. Looked up from germline, CDR1 is SNHLY and CDR2 is FYNNEI. There are 11 residues in the CDR3. V gave up 6 bases and J gave up 2 bases, with 3 bases separating them.

This chain joins TRBV5-4 and TRBJ2-3; D is possibly TRBD1 (6 bases). V shed 4 bases and J shed 0 bases, with 9 bases lying between them. The V gene's germline CDR1 is SGHNT and CDR2 YYREEE (reference sequence). The CDR3 is 14 amino acids. In DNA form, the CDR3 reads TGTGCCAGCAGCCTAGACAGGAGCACAGATACGCAGTATTTT. This gives the protein CASSLDRSTDTQYF.

This clone was picked up one time. The chain links TRBV21-1 to TRBJ2-3; the table's D gene call, TRBD1, was not cross checked with the DNA. TRBV21-1 is designated a pseudogene. This CDR3 has 16 amino acids. The CDR3 sequence is CASISEDKTSTDTQYF. CDR3 sequence (DNA): TGTGCCAGCATATCAGAGGACAAGACTAGCACAGATACGCAGTATTTT.

The V and J genes are TRBV5-4 and TRBJ2-7; TRBD1 aligns across 7 bases. The V gene end was trimmed by 4 bases and the J gene end by 0 bases; junction bases not matched to a gene: 1. CDR1 is SGHNT, CDR2 YYREEE, per germline (reference sequence). The CDR3 has 13 residues. The CDR3 DNA reads as TGTGCCAGCAGCCGGACAGGCTCCTACGAGCAGTACTTC. This codes for CASSRTGSYEQYF.

This clone was seen a single time. The chain joins TRBV2 to TRBJ1-1; D call uncertain. This CDR3 has 15 amino acids. With 2 bases removed from V and 1 base from J, the gap between germline ends came to 11 bases. Germline CDR1 and CDR2: SNHLY and FYNNEI. The CDR3 DNA reads as TGTGCCAGCAGTGAACGGGTCTTTAGGAACACTGAAGCTTTCTTT. Amino acids: CASSERVFRNTEAFF. The complete variable domain, with remaining parts taken from reference TRBV2 and TRBJ1-1, reads EPEVTQTPSHQVTQMGQEVILRCVPISNHLYFYWYRQILGQKVEFLVSFYNNEISEKSEIFDDQFSVERPDGSNFTLKIRSTKLEDSAMYFCASSERVFRNTEAFFGQGTRLTVV.

This clone has more than one count but fewer than ten. This chain links TRBV10-3 with TRBJ1-6; TRBD1 might be the D (5 bases). Germline loops: CDR1 ENHRY, CDR2 SYGVKD. V was pared by 10 bases and J by 5 bases, with 18 bases between. This CDR3 is built from 15 residues. The CDR3 DNA reads TGTGCCACGAGCTCCTACCGGGACGATAATTCACCCCTCCACTTT. Translating gives CATSSYRDDNSPLHF.

This chain links TRBV5-6 with TRBJ2-5; 9 bases are shared with TRBD2. Germline loops: CDR1 SGHDT, CDR2 YYEEEE. The length of the CDR3 is 15 residues. V shed 4 bases and J 5 bases; nucleotides not matched to a gene: 9. The CDR3 region is CASSRGGAVLETQYF. The CDR3 region has the DNA TGTGCCAGCAGCCGCGGGGGGGCCGTTCTGGAGACCCAGTACTTC.

The V gene is TRBV21-1, the J gene TRBJ2-3; TRBD2 is the table's D call, not checked against the DNA. TRBV21-1 is a pseudogene segment. This CDR3 is 18 amino acids long. The CDR3 coding sequence is TGTGCCAGCAGCGGAACCCCGACTAGCGGGGGGGAGGCAGATACGCAGTATTTT. It codes for CASSGTPTSGGEADTQYF.

The chain employs TRBV6-6 and TRBJ1-2, with TRBD1 matching 9 bases. Trimming cost V 7 bases and J 6 bases; bases outside gene matches: 6. The CDR3 is 13 residues long. The germline V gene encodes CDR1 MNHNY and CDR2 SVGAGI (reference sequence). The CDR3 loop is CASTQQGAHGYTF. Written as DNA, the CDR3 is TGTGCCAGCACCCAACAGGGGGCGCATGGCTACACCTTC.

The gene calls are TRBV18 and TRBJ2-5, with 9 positions matching TRBD1. Looked up from germline, CDR1 is KGHSH and CDR2 is LQKENI. The CDR3 runs to 14 residues. With V trimmed by 5 bases and J by 5 bases, 6 bases remained unmatched. The CDR3 loop is CASSTIDRGETQYF. Here the CDR3 DNA reads TGTGCCAGCTCAACAATCGACAGGGGGGAGACCCAGTACTTC.

This clone was observed a handful of times. This rearrangement joins TRBV29-1 to TRBJ2-3; TRBD2 aligns across 9 bases. This CDR3 has 15 amino acids. Germline loops: CDR1 SQVTM, CDR2 ANQGSEA. After removal of 6 bases from V and 5 bases from J, the junction contained 12 bases not matched to a gene. CDR3 sequence: CSVQGASGALDTQYF. CDR3 bases: TGCAGCGTCCAAGGGGCTAGCGGGGCCCTAGATACGCAGTATTTT.